The next 29 T cell receptor beta chains were all read from a single sample in a study of blood T cell repertoires in COVID-19 (dated by TCRdb to the early 2020s). Library method: the immunoSEQ multiplex PCR assay. What TCRdb holds here is the immuneACCESS table cut down to in-frame rearrangements. Part of the clones is not present; checked against another copy, under half of the missing clones reflect an unresolved V gene, and the others are unexplained. Recorded for this sample are 150,000 or so clones; over 75% of them occurred a single time. The ten largest make up 8% to 13% of the sample. Sequenced: PBMCs or T cells enriched from blood (not recorded which). These receptors all come from a man aged 45-60 years who had recovered from COVID-19.

This clone came up once. The chain combines TRBV7-6 with TRBJ2-2; TRBD2 matches 12 bases. The V gene end was trimmed by 5 bases and the J gene end by 6 bases; junction bases not matched to a gene: 4. The CDR3 is made up of 15 amino acids. The germline CDR1 and CDR2 sequences are SGHVS and FNYEAQ. The CDR3 spells CASSEPSGRAGELFF. CDR3 nucleotide sequence: TGTGCCAGCAGCGAACCTAGCGGGAGGGCCGGGGAGCTGTTTTTT.

The chain combines TRBV5-1 with TRBJ2-7; no definite D call. V dropped 4 bases and J dropped 4 bases, with 15 bases sitting between them. Germline values: CDR1 SGHRS, CDR2 YFSETQ. This CDR3 has 14 residues. CDR3 protein: CASSQITTKYEQYF. The CDR3 DNA reads as TGCGCCAGCAGCCAAATTACAACCAAGTACGAGCAGTACTTC.

This clone has a handful of counts. The chain couples TRBV5-4 to TRBJ2-2, with TRBD2 matching 11 bases. CDR1 and CDR2 from the germline V gene are SGHNT and YYREEE (reference sequence). The ends lost 4 bases at V and 4 bases at J; junction bases unmatched: 6. CDR3 length equals 16 residues. DNA of the CDR3: TGTGCCAGCAGCCCCCTGACTAGCGGGGTCACCGGGGAGCTGTTTTTT. Amino acid sequence: CASSPLTSGVTGELFF.

The chain uses TRBV28 and TRBJ1-5; 11 bases are shared with TRBD1. From germline, CDR1 is MDHEN and CDR2 SYDVKM. The length of the CDR3 is 16 residues. V gave up 7 bases and J gave up 3 bases; unmatched junction bases: 8. CDR3 sequence reads: CASTEGDRGYNQPQHF. For the CDR3, the DNA is TGTGCCAGCACCGAAGGGGACAGGGGGTACAATCAGCCCCAGCATTTT.

V is TRBV6-1 and J is TRBJ1-2; 7 bases match TRBD1. CDR3 length equals 17 residues. Germline V gene lookup returns CDR1 MNHNS and CDR2 SASEGT. The V segment lost 0 bases and the J segment 8 bases; nucleotides outside the gene matches: 15. This chain's CDR3 is CASSEAQSRRGRGGYTF. The CDR3 DNA is TGTGCCAGCAGTGAAGCGCAAAGTAGGAGGGGGCGCGGGGGCTACACCTTC.

The rearrangement joins TRBV5-1 to TRBJ1-1; D not resolved. The CDR3 consists of 15 residues. Germline CDR1 reads SGHRS; CDR2 reads YFSETQ. Trimming stripped 4 bases from V and 7 bases from J, with 20 bases between. CDR3 DNA sequence: TGCGCCAGCAGCCCTCGGTCGGGGTTCGGAGGTGAAGCTTTCTTT. This codes for CASSPRSGFGGEAFF.

The chain is built from TRBV7-9 and TRBJ2-7; the D gene is possibly TRBD2 (5 bases). This CDR3 comprises 13 residues. Trimming pared 4 bases from V and 2 bases from J, leaving 9 bases between. Looked up from germline, CDR1 is SEHNR and CDR2 is FQNEAQ (reference sequence). DNA for the CDR3: TGTGCCAGCAGCTCCGGGGTTGCCTACGAGCAGTACTTC. It encodes CASSSGVAYEQYF.

This sequence joins TRBV30 and TRBJ1-1, with a weak D call TRBD1 (6 bases). The CDR3 has 13 residues. V was pared by 4 bases and J by 1 base, with 10 bases between. In germline, CDR1 is GTSNPN, CDR2 SVGIG (reference sequence). Here the CDR3 DNA reads TGTGCCTGGACAGGGGAGAAGAACACTGAAGCTTTCTTT. Its translation is CAWTGEKNTEAFF.

The rearrangement uses TRBV24-1 and TRBJ2-7, with 7 bases identical to TRBD1. This CDR3 has 14 residues. The germline CDR1 and CDR2 sequences are KGHDR and SFDVKD. J lost 3 bases, V lost 4 bases, and 5 bases had no gene match. The CDR3 loop is CATSETGQSYEQYF. For the CDR3, the DNA is TGTGCCACCAGTGAAACGGGACAGAGCTACGAGCAGTACTTC.

This clone came up once. The gene calls are TRBV24-1 and TRBJ1-5; D uncertain. The length of the CDR3 is 16 residues. Germline V gene data show CDR1 as KGHDR and CDR2 as SFDVKD. With 3 bases removed from V and 3 bases from J, the gap between germline ends came to 14 bases. CDR3 nucleotides: TGTGCCACCAGTGATCCCCGACGGGGAAACAATCAGCCCCAGCATTTT. This gives the protein CATSDPRRGNNQPQHF.

V gene TRBV5-1 combines with J gene TRBJ2-1, with TRBD1 identical over 10 bases. The V gene's germline CDR1 is SGHRS and CDR2 YFSETQ. This CDR3 is 17 amino acids long. V was clipped by 4 bases and J by 0 bases; unmatched bases: 7. The CDR3 region is CASSLLTGGASYNEQFF. As DNA, the CDR3 is TGCGCCAGCAGCCTGCTGACAGGGGGCGCCTCCTACAATGAGCAGTTCTTC.

The chain has TRBV28 and TRBJ2-5; 7 bases fit TRBD2. Germline-derived CDR1 and CDR2 are MDHEN and SYDVKM. V gave up 3 bases and J gave up 1 base; unmatched junction bases: 5. This CDR3 comprises 15 residues. The DNA for the CDR3 is TGTGCCAGCAGTTTTTCCTGGGGGGGCCAAGAGACCCAGTACTTC. It specifies CASSFSWGGQETQYF. The full variable domain, with the rest looked up from reference TRBV28 and TRBJ2-5, is DVKVTQSSRYLVKRTGEKVFLECVQDMDHENMFWYRQDPGLGLRLIYFSYDVKMKEKGDIPEGYSVSREKKERFSLILESASTNQTSMYLCASSFSWGGQETQYFGPGTRLLVL.

The V call is TRBV15, the J call TRBJ1-1; possibly TRBD1 for D (6 bases). V shed 0 bases and J shed 1 base, with 18 bases lying between them. Germline CDR1 LNHNV, CDR2 YYDKDF (reference sequence). The CDR3 length is 18 residues. CDR3 amino acids: CATSRDHRTDYANTEAFF. The CDR3 region has the DNA TGTGCCACCAGCAGAGATCATAGGACAGACTATGCGAACACTGAAGCTTTCTTT.

This sequence joins TRBV5-1 and TRBJ1-1, with TRBD1 matching over 7 bases. The germline V gene has CDR1 SGHRS and CDR2 YFSETQ. The CDR3 covers 14 residues. Trimming at V came to 4 bases and at J to 1 base, leaving 4 bases not matched to a gene. The CDR3 loop is CASSRGQSNTEAFF. Here the CDR3 DNA reads TGCGCCAGCAGCAGGGGACAGTCGAACACTGAAGCTTTCTTT.

This chain connects TRBV20-1 to TRBJ2-7; 7 bases align to TRBD1. The CDR3 spans 14 residues. V lost 3 bases and J lost 7; bases outside the gene matches: 12. CDR1 is DFQATT, CDR2 SNEGSKA, per germline (reference sequence). CDR3 in DNA: TGCAGTGCTAGTCGACCGACAGGGTCGAGGGAGCAGTACTTC. As protein: CSASRPTGSREQYF.

Turning to this clone: The same CDR3 arises from other DNA sequences in this sample as well. The rearrangement uses TRBV3-1 (or the pseudogene TRBV3-2) and TRBJ2-7, with TRBD2 as a possible D gene (6 bases). This CDR3 comprises 15 residues. V was cut by 4 bases and J by 6 bases, with 19 bases left in between. Germline V lookup: CDR1 LGHDT, CDR2 YNNKEL (reference sequence). The CDR3 protein is CASSPGGGALGEQYF. The CDR3 DNA follows: TGTGCCAGCAGCCCAGGCGGAGGGGCCCTGGGCGAGCAGTACTTC.

This clone was recorded once. The gene calls are TRBV11-3 and TRBJ2-3, with D possibly TRBD1 on 6 matching bases. The V end was cut by 4 bases, the J end by 1 base, with 12 bases between. The CDR3 is made up of 15 amino acids. Germline V gene data show CDR1 as SGHNT and CDR2 as YENEEA. The CDR3 spells CASSSHRDRTDTQYF. The CDR3, as DNA: TGTGCCAGCAGCTCGCACAGGGATCGCACAGATACGCAGTATTTT. Full variable domain (missing parts from reference TRBV11-3 and TRBJ2-3): EAGVVQSPRYKIIEKKQPVAFWCNPISGHNTLYWYLQNLGQGPELLIRYENEEAVDDSQLPKDRFSAERLKGVDSTLKIQPAELGDSAVYLCASSSHRDRTDTQYFGPGTRLTVL.

This rearrangement joins TRBV7-3 to TRBJ2-7; D possibly corresponds to TRBD2 (5 bases). This CDR3 has 15 amino acids. V gave up 4 bases and J gave up 0 bases, with 13 bases separating them. Germline CDR1 SGHTA, CDR2 FQGTGA. CDR3 coding DNA: TGTGCCAGCAGCTCCCCCCAAACTAGCTCCTACGAGCAGTACTTC. It is translated as CASSSPQTSSYEQYF.

V gene TRBV10-3 combines with J gene TRBJ2-3; a possible D gene is TRBD2 (5 bases). V lost 2 bases and J lost 5, with 5 bases in between. This CDR3 has 12 amino acids. The germline gives CDR1 ENHRY, CDR2 SYGVKD. The CDR3 reads CAISEGRDTQYF. The CDR3 nucleotides read TGTGCCATCAGTGAGGGGAGAGATACGCAGTATTTT.

The chain recombines TRBV10-1 with TRBJ2-7, with 9 bases lining up with TRBD1. J was trimmed by 2 bases and V by 6 bases; bases with no gene match: 5. The V gene's germline CDR1 is WNHNN and CDR2 SYGVQD (reference sequence). The CDR3 is made up of 14 amino acids. As DNA, the CDR3 is TGCGCCAGCAGATACGGACAGGGGCCCTACGAGCAGTACTTC. Its translation: CASRYGQGPYEQYF.

The chain links TRBV11-2 to TRBJ2-7; weak D call: TRBD2 (6 bases). CDR3 length: 15 amino acids. Germline V gives CDR1 SGHAT, CDR2 FQNNGV. Trimming removed 5 bases from V and 3 bases from J, with 17 bases in between. In nucleotides, the CDR3 is TGTGCCAGCAGCATTCGACGGACCGGGGGCTACGAGCAGTACTTC. Protein product: CASSIRRTGGYEQYF. The full variable domain, rest sourced from reference TRBV11-2 and TRBJ2-7, is EAGVAQSPRYKIIEKRQSVAFWCNPISGHATLYWYQQILGQGPKLLIQFQNNGVVDDSQLPKDRFSAERLKGVDSTLKIQPAKLEDSAVYLCASSIRRTGGYEQYFGPGTRLTVT.

This clone was counted a few times. This sequence joins TRBV6-5 and TRBJ1-1, with 7 bases aligning to TRBD1. CDR3 length: 13 residues. Germline V gives CDR1 MNHEY, CDR2 SVGAGI. V lost 4 bases and J lost 10; bases outside the gene matches: 9. The CDR3 nucleotides are TGTGCCAGCAGTTCTGACAGGGCGGCAAGAGCTTTCTTT. Its protein is CASSSDRAARAFF.

The table lists this clone with a count of one. The chain links TRBV29-1 to TRBJ1-2, with D maybe TRBD1 (5 bases). The CDR3 runs to 13 residues. The V gene lost 4 bases and the J gene lost 5 bases, with 14 bases spanning the gap. CDR1 and CDR2 from the germline V gene are SQVTM and ANQGSEA. CDR3 nucleotides: TGCAGCGTTGTGGCGGGGGGGACTTATGGCTACACCTTC. It codes for CSVVAGGTYGYTF.

J is TRBJ2-2 and V is TRBV12-3 or TRBV12-4, with unresolved D. CDR3 length: 11 residues. V lost 8 bases, J lost 4 bases, and 5 bases lay in between. This CDR3 is CASRGTGELFF. CDR3 bases: TGTGCCAGCCGAGGCACCGGGGAGCTGTTTTTT.

J is TRBJ2-1 and V is TRBV11-2, with a possible D match to TRBD2 (5 bases). CDR3 length equals 14 residues. Deletions cut 5 bases from V and 8 bases from J, with 16 bases between. From germline, CDR1 is SGHAT and CDR2 FQNNGV. CDR3 sequence: CASSPDRAAYEQFF. The CDR3 nucleotides read TGTGCCAGCAGCCCAGATCGAGCGGCATATGAGCAGTTCTTC.

The rearrangement uses TRBV28 and TRBJ2-7; tentative D call: TRBD1 (6 bases). Germline V CDR1 and CDR2: MDHEN, SYDVKM. The germline V and J ends were trimmed by 4 bases and 10 bases, with 14 bases remaining between them. The CDR3 loop spans 12 amino acids. The CDR3 loop is CASSSGTSDQYF. DNA of the CDR3: TGTGCCAGCAGTTCAGGGACATCAGATCAGTACTTC.

The V and J genes are TRBV3-1 (or the pseudogene TRBV3-2) and TRBJ1-2, with 10 bases aligning to TRBD1. The CDR3 runs to 13 residues. With V trimmed by 3 bases and J by 8 bases, 3 bases remained unmatched. Per germline, CDR1 LGHDT and CDR2 YNNKEL (reference sequence). The CDR3 region has the DNA TGTGCCAGCAGCCACGACAGGGGGCGAGGCTACACCTTC. This translates into CASSHDRGRGYTF.

This chain joins TRBV3-1 (or the pseudogene TRBV3-2) and TRBJ2-2, with D tentatively TRBD1 (5 bases). The CDR3 loop spans 19 amino acids. The germline gives CDR1 LGHDT, CDR2 YNNKEL (reference sequence). The V and J ends lost 0 bases and 0 bases respectively, with 17 bases between them. CDR3 protein: CASSQDRVGVSSNTGELFF. For the CDR3, the DNA is TGTGCCAGCAGCCAAGACAGGGTGGGCGTATCTTCGAACACCGGGGAGCTGTTTTTT.

The chain employs TRBV10-1 and TRBJ2-2, with D possibly TRBD2 on 6 matching bases. Germline V gene lookup returns CDR1 WNHNN and CDR2 SYGVQD (reference sequence). V was shortened by 4 bases and J by 2 bases, with 14 bases between the two germline ends. The CDR3 totals 16 residues. The CDR3 is CASSASGTVNTGELFF. The CDR3, as DNA: TGCGCCAGCAGTGCCTCAGGGACTGTAAACACCGGGGAGCTGTTTTTT.